These T cell receptor beta chains were read from a single sample in a study of control samples from healthy donors and cancer patients. TCRdb's table, derived via immunoSEQ multiplex PCR, lists solely in-frame clones and lacks some. The sample records under 150,000 clones, around 88% being singletons. Sequencing was carried out using blood. All receptors derive from a man aged 40-49 years in good health. Both conserved end residues are part of each CDR3. A D gene is named only where the DNA matches it firmly. Rows may omit the clone size; those that give it use once, few, many or a size class.

TRBV20-1	TRBJ2-7	NA	NA	CSASRQGFSYEQYF	TGCAGTGCTAGTAGGCAGGGCTTCTCCTACGAGCAGTACTTC
TRBV5-1	TRBJ2-7	TRBD1	once	CASSLLQGYEQYF	TGCGCCAGCAGCTTGCTACAGGGGTACGAGCAGTACTTC
TRBV15	TRBJ2-3	TRBD2	NA	CATSLAGRSDTQYF	TGTGCCACCAGCTTAGCGGGGAGATCAGATACGCAGTATTTT
TRBV14	TRBJ2-3	TRBD1	NA	CASSFGQGTQYF	TGTGCCAGCAGCTTCGGACAGGGTACGCAGTATTTT
TRBV30	TRBJ2-1	NA	NA	CAWRDGFRNEQFF	TGTGCCTGGAGGGACGGCTTCAGGAATGAGCAGTTCTTC
TRBV25-1	TRBJ2-5	NA	NA	CASSRGETQYF	TGTGCCAGCAGCCGAGGGGAGACCCAGTACTTC
TRBV15	TRBJ2-3	TRBD1	NA	CATSSPDRGITDTQYF	TGTGCCACCAGCAGTCCTGACAGGGGGATCACAGATACGCAGTATTTT
TRBV10-2	TRBJ2-7	NA	NA	CASSEPGTNYEQYF	TGCGCCAGCAGTGAACCCGGGACAAACTACGAGCAGTACTTC
TRBV7-2	TRBJ2-3	TRBD1	NA	CASSLEGRGTGQTDTQYF	TGTGCCAGCAGCTTAGAAGGCAGGGGGACAGGGCAGACAGATACGCAGTATTTT
TRBV12-5	TRBJ2-5	NA	NA	CASADQETQYF	TGTGCTAGTGCGGACCAAGAGACCCAGTACTTC
TRBV6-1	TRBJ2-1	TRBD1	few	CASSAAGTGQYEQFF	TGTGCCAGCAGTGCAGCCGGGACAGGACAATATGAGCAGTTCTTC
TRBV18	TRBJ1-4	NA	NA	CASSPWSRGTTNEKLFF	TGTGCCAGCTCACCATGGTCGAGGGGCACAACTAATGAAAAACTGTTTTTT
TRBV3-1/TRBV3-2	TRBJ1-2	NA	few	CASSQAGPIGPTF	TGTGCCAGCAGCCAGGCCGGGCCGATCGGCCCCACCTTC
TRBV6-6	TRBJ1-1	NA	NA	CASTATDRNTEAFF	TGTGCCAGCACCGCAACTGACAGGAACACTGAAGCTTTCTTT
TRBV19	TRBJ2-1	TRBD1	NA	CASSARDRGKNEQFF	TGTGCCAGTAGTGCAAGGGACAGGGGTAAGAATGAGCAGTTCTTC
TRBV6-1	TRBJ1-4	NA	few	CASSETPATNEKLFF	TGTGCCAGCAGTGAAACACCAGCAACTAATGAAAAACTGTTTTTT
TRBV2	TRBJ2-3	NA	NA	CASSSNPGVGDTQYF	TGTGCCAGCAGCTCCAATCCAGGGGTCGGAGATACGCAGTATTTT
TRBV5-1	TRBJ1-6	TRBD1	NA	CASSLTGANNSPLHF	TGCGCCAGCAGCTTGACAGGGGCGAATAATTCACCCCTCCACTTT
TRBV7-9	TRBJ2-7	TRBD1	once	CASSPPRAGGTYEQYF	TGTGCCAGCAGCCCACCTCGGGCAGGGGGCACCTACGAGCAGTACTTC
TRBV6-1	TRBJ1-5	NA	NA	CASSELHPLTEYNQPQHF	TGTGCCAGCAGTGAACTACACCCCTTGACAGAATACAATCAGCCCCAGCATTTT
TRBV11-3	TRBJ1-4	NA	NA	CASSVVFNEKLFF	TGTGCCAGCAGCGTGGTCTTTAATGAAAAACTGTTTTTT
TRBV12-3/TRBV12-4	TRBJ1-3	NA	NA	CASSFSGNTIYF	TGTGCCAGCAGTTTTTCTGGAAACACCATATATTTT
TRBV5-6	TRBJ2-3	NA	NA	CASSLGGTDTQYF	TGTGCCAGCAGCTTGGGGGGAACAGATACGCAGTATTTT
TRBV30	TRBJ2-5	TRBD2	few	CAWGTSGGVQETQYF	TGTGCCTGGGGAACTAGCGGGGGGGTTCAAGAGACCCAGTACTTC
TRBV6-5	TRBJ1-5	NA	NA	CASRITSNQPQHF	TGTGCCAGCAGGATTACTAGCAATCAGCCCCAGCATTTT
TRBV19	TRBJ2-3	NA	NA	CASSSLGRTDTQYF	TGTGCCAGTAGTTCTCTGGGTAGGACAGATACGCAGTATTTT
TRBV2	TRBJ1-5	TRBD1	NA	CATARDRDIFRPQHF	TGTGCCACCGCCCGGGACAGGGATATTTTTCGACCCCAGCATTTT
TRBV6-2/TRBV6-3	TRBJ2-1	TRBD2	NA	CASSNGRGSGGADEQFF	TGTGCCAGCAGCAATGGCCGGGGTAGCGGGGGGGCCGATGAGCAGTTCTTC
TRBV18	TRBJ1-3	NA	NA	CASCPTAAISGNTIYF	TGTGCCAGCTGCCCGACCGCCGCAATCTCTGGAAACACCATATATTTT
TRBV9	TRBJ1-1	NA	NA	CASSSSQGMNTEAFF	TGTGCCAGCAGCTCGAGCCAGGGCATGAACACTGAAGCTTTCTTT
TRBV5-1	TRBJ1-5	NA	NA	CASSLDGINQPQHF	TGCGCCAGCAGCTTGGACGGTATTAATCAGCCCCAGCATTTT
TRBV7-2	TRBJ2-7	NA	NA	CASSLAGFLSYEQYF	TGTGCCAGCAGCTTAGCCGGCTTCCTTTCCTACGAGCAGTACTTC
TRBV20-1	TRBJ2-3	TRBD1	few	CSASGTGGTDTQYF	TGCAGTGCTAGTGGGACAGGGGGCACAGATACGCAGTATTTT
TRBV9	TRBJ2-7	TRBD2	NA	CASSVPPPPGLAGGEDYEQYF	TGTGCCAGCAGCGTACCTCCCCCTCCGGGACTAGCGGGGGGGGAGGACTACGAGCAGTACTTC
TRBV5-1	TRBJ1-5	TRBD1	NA	CASSLTGGSNQPQHF	TGCGCCAGCAGCTTGACAGGGGGCAGCAATCAGCCCCAGCATTTT
TRBV19	TRBJ2-2	NA	NA	CASSKVDSANTGELFF	TGTGCCAGTAGTAAAGTTGACTCAGCGAACACCGGGGAGCTGTTTTTT
TRBV6-4	TRBJ1-1	NA	NA	CASSEGTHGEAFF	TGTGCCAGCAGTGAAGGGACTCACGGTGAAGCTTTCTTT
TRBV4-3	TRBJ2-2	NA	NA	CASSPMGDTGELFF	TGCGCCAGCAGCCCGATGGGGGATACCGGGGAGCTGTTTTTT
TRBV10-3	TRBJ2-3	TRBD1	NA	CAISGDEGQANPTDTQYF	TGTGCCATCAGTGGTGACGAAGGACAGGCAAATCCCACAGATACGCAGTATTTT
TRBV3-1/TRBV3-2	TRBJ1-4	TRBD1	NA	CASSRGREEKLFF	TGTGCCAGCAGCAGGGGGCGAGAAGAAAAACTGTTTTTT
TRBV27	TRBJ1-2	TRBD1	NA	CASSLNGQDRYGYTF	TGTGCCAGCAGTTTAAACGGACAGGACCGCTATGGCTACACCTTC
TRBV29-1	TRBJ2-4	TRBD1	few	CSVGTVVNIQYF	TGCAGCGTCGGGACAGTGGTTAACATTCAGTACTTC
TRBV24-1	TRBJ1-2	TRBD1	NA	CATQTGTGYGYTF	TGTGCCACCCAAACCGGGACAGGGTATGGCTACACCTTC
TRBV6-4	TRBJ2-1	TRBD2	once	CASSDSSGGGNEQFF	TGTGCCAGCAGTGACTCTAGCGGGGGGGGGAATGAGCAGTTCTTC
TRBV10-3	TRBJ1-2	NA	NA	CAISGGNGGDYGYTF	TGTGCCATCAGCGGGGGCAACGGAGGGGACTATGGCTACACCTTC
TRBV5-1	TRBJ1-2	NA	NA	CASSLPGAGGYGYTF	TGCGCCAGCAGCTTGCCCGGGGCGGGGGGCTATGGCTACACCTTC
TRBV10-1	TRBJ2-7	TRBD1	NA	CASSSPGQGDYEQYF	TGCGCCAGCAGTTCACCGGGACAGGGTGACTACGAGCAGTACTTC
TRBV7-2	TRBJ1-4	TRBD1	NA	CASSSRTGGNEKLFF	TGTGCCAGCAGCTCCCGGACAGGGGGGAATGAAAAACTGTTTTTT
TRBV4-3	TRBJ2-1	NA	NA	CASSRGGWMSSYNEQFF	TGCGCCAGCAGCCGAGGGGGGTGGATGAGCTCCTACAATGAGCAGTTCTTC
TRBV30	TRBJ1-5	TRBD1	NA	CAWSLRGHQPQHF	TGTGCCTGGAGCCTCAGGGGGCATCAGCCCCAGCATTTT
TRBV10-3	TRBJ2-7	TRBD2	NA	CATFPGLAGGRYEQYF	TGTGCCACCTTCCCGGGACTAGCGGGGGGGCGCTACGAGCAGTACTTC
TRBV14	TRBJ2-1	TRBD2	NA	CASSSLAGGFNEQFF	TGTGCCAGCAGCTCCCTAGCGGGGGGGTTTAATGAGCAGTTCTTC
TRBV7-9	TRBJ2-3	TRBD1	NA	CASSLGQGTDTQYF	TGTGCCAGCAGCTTAGGACAGGGGACAGATACGCAGTATTTT
TRBV5-1	TRBJ1-2	TRBD1	NA	CASSLGGANGYTF	TGCGCCAGCAGCTTAGGGGGCGCAAATGGCTACACCTTC